Here is one T cell receptor (beta chain) with its context. Its antigen is unidentified. At one end the junction does not follow the germline gene, possibly because of a read error. From the 5' RACE reads, TCRdb called clonotypes with MiXCR, one entry per CDR3 protein. The sample lists about 320,000 distinct CDR3 sequences, approximately 15% seen once, with around 23% in the top ten. The CDR3 extends over 14 amino acids. This entry comes from a study of T-cell memory formation after mild COVID-19. As for the study in general: The two donors had largely donor-specific TCR clusters. Study-level findings and limits: CD8+ contracting clones occupied EMRA, while CD4+ ones occupied mainly CM and EM.

The chain links TRBV12-3 or TRBV12-4 to TRBJ2-7; TRBD1 might be the D (5 bases). The sequence was collected from a man between 18 and 29 years old who had mild COVID-19 (a few samples of this study predate the infection). Cell type and time point are not known. The specimen sequenced was PBMCs or a T cell subset sorted from them (not recorded which). This CDR3 reads CASSTQVTSHEQYF. In DNA form, the CDR3 reads TGTGCCAGCAGTACACAGGTTACCTCCCACGAGCAGTACTTC.